The clone carrying this T cell receptor beta chain came up a few times. Its antigen is unknown. This sample is drawn from a study of response to subunit inactivated influenza vaccine. TCRdb called the RT-PCR reads again in MiXCR, with one record for every CDR3 protein. Of about 610,000 distinct CDR3 sequences in the sample, 14% are singletons; the top ten hold roughly 11%. General study results and limits: Each seasonal influenza vaccination recruits few new T cells, the authors suggested.

The TCR was taken from a man aged 50 to 59 who received an inactivated influenza vaccine. Here the sequenced sample was PBMCs from blood, taken roughly 13 days after vaccination.

CDR3 loop: CASSLAVSGRDEQFF. In nucleotides, the CDR3 is TGCGCCAGCAGCTTGGCGGTTAGCGGGAGGGATGAGCAGTTCTTC. The J gene is TRBJ2-1, the V gene TRBV5-1, with TRBD2 identical over 11 bases. This CDR3 is 15 amino acids long. The ends lost 0 bases at V and 8 bases at J; junction bases unmatched: 4. CDR1 is SGHRS, CDR2 YFSETQ, per germline.